This T cell receptor beta chain was identified in a study of long-term antiretroviral therapy in people with HIV. Study context: Initial samples were collected about a decade before the 2015 immediate-ART recommendation.

Specimens retained about 0.85-11 million cryopreserved PBMC preceding DNA extraction. Assay version v3.0 of immunoSEQ was used, and it was run at survey level. Profiled with immunoSEQ multiplex PCR; TCRdb holds only in-frame clones, not every one. The sample gives 23,000 or so clones, 75% to 90% of which show up once; around 15% is in the top ten. Looked up from germline, CDR1 is WSHSY and CDR2 is SAAADI. After removal of 4 bases from V and 12 bases from J, the junction contained 10 bases not matched to a gene. This CDR3 has 14 residues. The material was unsorted PBMCs, obtained around 4.2 years after starting antiretroviral therapy. The receptor was isolated from a young man with HIV. This chain uses TRBV10-2 with TRBJ2-1; 9 nucleotides match TRBD2. Here the CDR3 DNA reads TGCGCCAGCAGTGCGAGCGGGGGGTATTGGGGGCAGTTCTTC. It is translated as CASSASGGYWGQFF.